Reported below is one T cell receptor beta chain. This record belongs to a study of blood T cell repertoires in COVID-19. In the study overall: Researchers got acute and convalescent COVID-19 samples from the United States, Italy and Spain. Nucleic acid was either cDNA or gDNA, and it came from T cells, B-cell-depleted T cells, or PBMCs.

The CDR3 consists of 15 residues. Germline loops: CDR1 SGHDN, CDR2 FVKESK. Germline trimming cut 4 bases from V and 0 bases from J; bases unmatched to any gene: 2. In the study's own analysis: How many nucleated cells were present was estimated from reference gene primer amplification. Sequenced by immunoSEQ multiplex PCR; TCRdb stores in-frame clones only, minus some. V and J calls plus clone size are reproduced from that table; the DNA served to infer D and trimming. The sample has 200,000 to 250,000 clones; about 88% are singletons. The V gene is TRBV14, the J gene TRBJ2-7, with 11 bases identical to TRBD2. The TCR comes from a woman aged 40-49 years who had recovered from COVID-19. What was sequenced was peripheral blood. CDR3 coding DNA: TGTGCCAGCAGCCGGACTAGCGGGTACTCCTACGAGCAGTACTTC. Amino acids: CASSRTSGYSYEQYF.